This passage covers 26 T cell receptor beta chains from one sample sequenced in a study of T cell repertoires and Cas9 in healthy adults. Sequencing used immunoSEQ multiplex PCR; TCRdb keeps in-frame clones, though not all of them. The data show 20,000 to 25,000 clones, 85% to 95% seen once. Material: CD4+ effector T cells (CD127+, CD25-, CD137-, CD154-) from PBMCs; culture status not recorded. Receptors originate from a human donor in good health.

The rearrangement uses TRBV29-1 and TRBJ2-5; 7 nucleotides line up with TRBD1. CDR3 size: 14 residues. V was clipped by 2 bases and J by 4 bases; unmatched bases: 7. The germline V gene encodes CDR1 SQVTM and CDR2 ANQGSEA. CDR3 in amino acids: CSVEPGAGGETQYF. The CDR3 DNA reads TGCAGCGTTGAACCCGGGGCAGGGGGAGAGACCCAGTACTTC.

The rearrangement uses TRBV14 and TRBJ2-2; 14 nucleotides agree with TRBD2. Trimming removed 6 bases from V and 6 bases from J; junction bases left unmatched: 9. There are 17 residues in the CDR3. Germline assignment: CDR1 SGHDN and CDR2 FVKESK. As DNA, the CDR3 is TGTGCCAGCAGTCGACCTGGGACTAGCGGGAGAGCCGGGGAGCTGTTTTTT. The encoded protein is CASSRPGTSGRAGELFF.

The chain's CDR3 is CAWSVVKVRHGGEKLFF. The CDR3 DNA follows: TGTGCCTGGAGTGTAGTCAAGGTCCGCCACGGTGGTGAAAAACTGTTTTTT. This chain connects TRBV30 to TRBJ1-4; no firm D call. V was trimmed by 0 bases and J by 7 bases, leaving 21 bases between them. This CDR3 contains 17 residues. Germline V gives CDR1 GTSNPN, CDR2 SVGIG (reference sequence).

This chain uses TRBV5-4 with TRBJ2-5; TRBD2 matches 7 bases. The germline V gene has CDR1 SGHNT and CDR2 YYREEE (reference sequence). The CDR3 is 15 residues long. J gave up 5 bases and V 4 bases, and 11 bases lay outside the gene matches. CDR3 loop: CASSRDSGGMETQYF. In DNA, the CDR3 is TGTGCCAGCAGCCGCGACTCCGGGGGGATGGAGACCCAGTACTTC.

This chain uses TRBV7-2 with TRBJ1-2; D not certain. The CDR3 totals 13 residues. Germline loops: CDR1 SGHTA, CDR2 FQGNSA. Between the trimmed V and J ends, which lost 0 bases and 4 bases, there was a span of 6 bases. The CDR3 spells CASSLAEGYGYTF. Here the CDR3 DNA reads TGTGCCAGCAGCTTAGCGGAAGGCTATGGCTACACCTTC.

This clone was seen once. The chain combines TRBV4-3 with TRBJ2-1; 7 bases match TRBD2. V was clipped by 0 bases and J by 5 bases; unmatched bases: 7. Germline CDR1 reads LGHNA; CDR2 reads YSLEER. There are 16 residues in the CDR3. The CDR3 nucleotides are TGCGCCAGCAGCCAAGATGTGGCTAGCGGTCACAATGAGCAGTTCTTC. Translated: CASSQDVASGHNEQFF.

V usage is TRBV11-3 and J usage is TRBJ1-6; D call uncertain. The ends were cut back, 3 bases at V and 12 bases at J, with 9 bases in the middle. CDR1 is SGHNT and CDR2 is YENEEA in the germline V gene. The CDR3 has 12 residues. This CDR3 reads CASSFGQQPLHF. The DNA for the CDR3 is TGTGCCAGCAGCTTTGGGCAGCAACCCCTCCACTTT.

The V and J genes are TRBV30 and TRBJ2-3, with 12 bases matching TRBD1. V lost 0 bases and J lost 5; bases outside the gene matches: 3. The germline CDR1 and CDR2 sequences are GTSNPN and SVGIG (reference sequence). The length of the CDR3 is 15 residues. CDR3 loop: CAWSVGQGAGDTQYF. CDR3 in DNA: TGTGCCTGGAGTGTGGGACAGGGGGCGGGAGATACGCAGTATTTT.

The gene calls are TRBV6-5 and TRBJ1-2, with a tentative D call TRBD1 (5 bases). The CDR3 runs to 14 residues. The germline V gene encodes CDR1 MNHEY and CDR2 SVGAGI. V was pared by 5 bases and J by 8 bases, with 18 bases between. The CDR3 coding sequence is TGTGCCAGCAGTACCCGACAGCCTTATCGGGGCTACACCTTC. This encodes CASSTRQPYRGYTF.

This chain joins TRBV7-6 and TRBJ2-3; tentative D call: TRBD1 (5 bases). This CDR3 contains 15 residues. The V and J ends lost 4 bases and 2 bases respectively, with 13 bases between them. CDR1 SGHVS and CDR2 FNYEAQ come from the germline V gene. As DNA, the CDR3 is TGTGCCAGCAGCTCCCCAGGGTCTGTCACAGATACGCAGTATTTT. Protein: CASSSPGSVTDTQYF.

The chain combines TRBV19 with TRBJ1-1, with D maybe TRBD1 (5 bases). Germline lookup yields CDR1 LNHDA and CDR2 SQIVND (reference sequence). The CDR3 has 15 amino acids. The V gene lost 6 bases and the J gene lost 0 bases, with 14 bases spanning the gap. Here the CDR3 reads CASSGGRALNTEAFF. The CDR3 DNA sequence: TGTGCCAGTAGCGGGGGTAGAGCTTTGAACACTGAAGCTTTCTTT.

V gene TRBV6-1 combines with J gene TRBJ1-1; tentative D call: TRBD1 (6 bases). This CDR3 spans 15 amino acids. The germline gives CDR1 MNHNS, CDR2 SASEGT. V lost 8 bases and J 4 bases, leaving 20 bases between the germline ends. CDR3 coding DNA: TGTGCCAGCCACAGGGCGCTCGGAGTGGGCACTGAAGCTTTCTTT. Residues: CASHRALGVGTEAFF.

V and J are TRBV19 and TRBJ2-5; TRBD2 matches at 8 bases. The junction had 14 bases not matched to a gene; V was cut back by 3 bases and J by 5 bases. The CDR3 has 17 residues. CDR1 is LNHDA and CDR2 is SQIVND in the germline V gene (reference sequence). The DNA of the CDR3 is TGTGCCAGTAGTATTACCGGGGGGGGCACGGGGGGTGAGACCCAGTACTTC. Translated: CASSITGGGTGGETQYF.

This clone appeared a single time. V and J are TRBV29-1 and TRBJ2-5; the D gene is possibly TRBD2 (5 bases). The ends were cut back, 6 bases at V and 3 bases at J, with 8 bases in the middle. Germline CDR1 is SQVTM and CDR2 is ANQGSEA. The CDR3 contains 11 residues. In DNA, the CDR3 is TGCAGCGTAGGACTGGAAGAGACCCAGTACTTC. Residues: CSVGLEETQYF.

The rearrangement uses TRBV21-1 and TRBJ1-4. TRBV21-1 is a pseudogene. The CDR3 has 12 amino acids. CDR3 protein: CASVRRPEKLFF. CDR3 bases: TGTGCCAGCGTGAGACGACCGGAAAAACTGTTTTTT.

J is TRBJ2-5 and V is TRBV13; possible D gene TRBD1, 6 bases. The germline gives CDR1 PRHDT, CDR2 FYEKMQ (reference sequence). V was pared by 1 base and J by 1 base, with 16 bases between. The CDR3 runs to 17 residues. The CDR3 DNA sequence: TGTGCCAGCAGCTTAGTTCGGACAGTTCACCTCCAAGAGACCCAGTACTTC. Translation: CASSLVRTVHLQETQYF.

This clone was seen just once. The gene calls are TRBV5-8 and TRBJ1-6; 12 bases agree with TRBD1. The CDR3 spans 19 residues. The trim removed 3 bases at V and 1 base at J, leaving 8 bases unmatched. Germline CDR1 is SGHTS and CDR2 is YDEGEE. CDR3 sequence: CASSSAPGQGASYNSPLHF. DNA of the CDR3: TGTGCCAGCAGCTCCGCACCGGGACAGGGGGCATCCTATAATTCACCCCTCCACTTT.

The CDR3 nucleotides are TGTGCCAGCTCACCTCTACGGGACACGTCCGGAAACACCATATATTTT. As protein: CASSPLRDTSGNTIYF. This chain links TRBV18 with TRBJ1-3, with D possibly being TRBD1 (6 bases). V was clipped by 3 bases and J by 4 bases, with 16 bases between them. The CDR3 runs 16 residues. Germline loops: CDR1 KGHSH, CDR2 LQKENI. Full variable domain (outside the CDR3, taken from reference TRBV18 and TRBJ1-3): NAGVMQNPRHLVRRRGQEARLRCSPMKGHSHVYWYRQLPEEGLKFMVYLQKENIIDESGMPKERFSAEFPKEGPSILRIQQVVRGDSAAYFCASSPLRDTSGNTIYFGEGSWLTVV.

The sample holds one count of this clone. V usage is TRBV6-1 and J usage is TRBJ1-1; 8 bases fit TRBD1. CDR1 is MNHNS, CDR2 SASEGT, per germline. The CDR3 covers 15 residues. J was trimmed by 0 bases and V by 8 bases; bases with no gene match: 8. Written as DNA, the CDR3 is TGTGCCAGCCGGACAGGGTCTAGGATGAACACTGAAGCTTTCTTT. Translation: CASRTGSRMNTEAFF.

This clone was observed a single time. This chain joins TRBV25-1 and TRBJ1-2; 7 positions agree with TRBD1. CDR1 and CDR2 from the germline V gene are MGHDK and SYGVNS. The V gene end was trimmed by 1 base and the J gene end by 2 bases; junction bases not matched to a gene: 10. The CDR3 loop spans 17 amino acids. The CDR3 loop reads CASSEFEGALGNYGYTF. The CDR3 region has the DNA TGTGCCAGCAGTGAATTTGAGGGGGCGCTAGGGAACTATGGCTACACCTTC.

With respect to this clone: A junction boundary mismatches the germline segment, possibly from a read error. The genes are TRBV5-3 and TRBJ1-4; D gene ambiguous. TRBV5-3 counts as an open reading frame of uncertain function. The CDR3 runs to 13 residues. CDR3 residues: CASSLDPVESLFF. CDR3 nucleotides: TGTGCCAGCAGCTTGGACCCGGTGGAATCACTGTTTTTT.

The J gene is TRBJ2-3, the V gene TRBV25-1; no firm D call. This CDR3 has 13 residues. Germline-derived CDR1 and CDR2 are MGHDK and SYGVNS. Trimming removed 2 bases at V and 0 bases at J, with 3 bases between. The CDR3 protein is CASSELSTDTQYF. For the CDR3, the DNA is TGTGCCAGCAGTGAACTGAGCACAGATACGCAGTATTTT.

This chain uses TRBV5-1 with TRBJ2-1; no reliable D call. V lost 0 bases to trimming and J lost 6 bases, with 13 bases between them. Germline V gene data show CDR1 as SGHRS and CDR2 as YFSETQ. The CDR3 contains 15 residues. CDR3 DNA sequence: TGCGCCAGCAGCTTGGCCGTCTCGTTCGGCAATGAGCAGTTCTTC. Translating gives CASSLAVSFGNEQFF.

The V call is TRBV6-6, the J call TRBJ2-1; D may be TRBD2 (6 bases). Trimming stripped 7 bases from V and 7 bases from J, with 23 bases between. CDR1 and CDR2 from the germline V gene are MNHNY and SVGAGI (reference sequence). The CDR3 sequence is 16 residues long. DNA of the CDR3: TGTGCCAGCAATAGACGACGGGGGTCCTTAGAGAATGAGCAGTTCTTC. This translates into CASNRRRGSLENEQFF.

The gene calls are TRBV28 and TRBJ2-7, with D tentatively TRBD1 (5 bases). Germline CDR1 MDHEN, CDR2 SYDVKM. The CDR3 spans 18 residues. Trimming removed 5 bases from V and 6 bases from J, with 29 bases in between. The CDR3 protein is CASSHRSPAGPNLSEQYV. CDR3 DNA: TGTGCCAGCAGTCACCGCTCCCCGGCAGGGCCGAACCTTAGCGAGCAGTACGTC.

V and J are TRBV10-3 and TRBJ2-7; TRBD2 matches at 7 bases. The germline gives CDR1 ENHRY, CDR2 SYGVKD. Trimming removed 1 base from V and 0 bases from J; junction bases left unmatched: 9. The CDR3 spans 17 residues. The CDR3 loop reads CAISEFGTIRSSYEQYV. The CDR3 DNA is TGTGCCATCAGTGAGTTTGGGACTATACGAAGCTCCTACGAGCAGTACGTC.